The rows below give T cell receptor beta chains drawn from one sample of a study of T cells in Graves' hyperthyroidism and ophthalmopathy. Using its own MiXCR run on the multiplex PCR reads, TCRdb lists one record per CDR3 protein. The table has about 720,000 distinct CDR3 sequences, about 17% seen once; the top ten hold around 7.7%. The sequencing sample was made of blood. These receptors all stem from a man aged 18 to 29 with Graves' hyperthyroidism. CDR3s include the opening cysteine and the closing phenylalanine or tryptophan. D genes are given only for firm matches. Not every row has a clone size; where given, it reads once, few, many or a size class.

TRBV7-2,TRBJ2-1,TRBD2,many,CASSLRTLAGVTNEQFF,TGTGCCAGCAGCTTGCGAACACTAGCGGGAGTGACAAATGAGCAGTTCTTC
TRBV5-4,TRBJ2-1,TRBD1,NA,CANSGQGFYNEQFF,TGTGCCAACAGCGGACAGGGTTTCTACAATGAGCAGTTCTTC
TRBV7-2,TRBJ2-7,NA,NA,CVSSITEGPIYEQYF,TGTGTCAGCAGCATAACGGAGGGGCCAATCTACGAGCAGTACTTC
TRBV7-2,TRBJ2-5,TRBD2,NA,CASSPKREFVTQYF,TGTGCCAGCAGCCCAAAGCGGGAGTTCGTGACCCAGTACTTC
TRBV29-1,TRBJ2-3,TRBD1,few,CSDNRDSVSWDITDTQYF,TGCAGCGACAACCGGGACAGCGTGTCCTGGGACATAACAGATACGCAGTATTTT
TRBV12-3/TRBV12-4,TRBJ2-7,NA,many,CASSLSERQQYF,TGTGCCAGCAGTTTAAGTGAGCGGCAGCAGTACTTC
TRBV28,TRBJ1-2,NA,many,CASSLSPGYGYTF,TGTGCCAGCAGTCTTAGCCCGGGGTATGGCTACACCTTC
TRBV4-1,TRBJ1-1,NA,NA,CASSQVTGRTEAFF,TGCGCCAGCAGCCAAGTGACTGGGCGCACTGAAGCTTTCTTT
TRBV10-3,TRBJ1-2,TRBD1,NA,CAISEQGARSGYTF,TGTGCCATCAGTGAACAGGGGGCAAGGAGTGGCTACACCTTC
TRBV7-9,TRBJ1-2,NA,few,CASSPQQGDGYTF,TGTGCCAGCAGCCCCCAACAGGGAGATGGCTACACCTTC
TRBV6-1,TRBJ2-3,TRBD2,NA,CASRPRASAGVSDTQYF,TGTGCCAGCAGGCCACGTGCCTCTGCGGGAGTGTCAGATACGCAGTATTTT
TRBV5-1,TRBJ1-2,NA,NA,CASRTEGAGIGYTF,TGCGCCAGCAGGACCGAAGGAGCAGGAATAGGCTACACCTTC
TRBV20-1,TRBJ1-1,TRBD1,few,CSARLTGDRTEAFF,TGCAGTGCTAGACTTACAGGGGATCGAACTGAAGCTTTCTTT
TRBV7-9,TRBJ2-7,NA,NA,CASGFGGISYEQYF,TGTGCCAGCGGGTTTGGGGGGATCTCCTACGAGCAGTACTTC
TRBV9,TRBJ1-2,NA,NA,CASSPLIRDVPPENYGYTF,TGTGCCAGCTCACCACTCATCCGGGACGTCCCCCCAGAGAACTATGGCTACACCTTC
TRBV27,TRBJ2-1,NA,NA,CASSSTVSSYNEQFF,TGTGCCAGCAGTTCGACAGTTAGCTCCTACAATGAGCAGTTCTTC
TRBV5-5,TRBJ2-5,TRBD2,many,CASSVGGLAGQETQYF,TGTGCCAGCAGCGTGGGAGGACTAGCGGGGCAAGAGACCCAGTACTTC
TRBV10-3,TRBJ2-3,NA,few,CAISERAGFTDTQYF,TGTGCCATCAGTGAGCGGGCGGGGTTTACAGATACGCAGTATTTT
TRBV6-2/TRBV6-3,TRBJ2-1,NA,few,CASSYGYRGEQFF,TGTGCCAGCAGTTACGGCTACCGGGGTGAGCAGTTCTTC
TRBV12-3/TRBV12-4,TRBJ2-4,TRBD2,NA,CASTLGLAAHNIQYF,TGTGCCAGCACTTTGGGACTAGCGGCCCACAACATTCAGTACTTC
TRBV10-3,TRBJ2-7,NA,many,CAISGGLTYEQYF,TGTGCCATCAGTGGAGGGTTGACCTACGAGCAGTACTTC
TRBV29-1,TRBJ2-5,NA,NA,CSVGNWRETRYF,TGCAGCGTTGGGAACTGGAGGGAGACCCGGTACTTC
TRBV2,TRBJ2-6,NA,many,CASRKGVILTGANVLTF,TGTGCCAGCAGGAAGGGGGTGATCCTGACTGGGGCCAACGTCCTGACTTTC
TRBV28,TRBJ2-1,NA,many,CASSLFGQPNNEQFF,TGTGCCAGCAGTTTATTCGGTCAGCCCAACAATGAGCAGTTCTTC
TRBV29-1,TRBJ2-3,NA,few,CSVEGRVDTQYF,TGCAGCGTTGAAGGCCGTGTGGATACGCAGTATTTT
TRBV3-1,TRBJ1-1,NA,many,CASSPPGVEGEAFF,TGTGCCAGCAGCCCCCCGGGCGTAGAGGGTGAAGCTTTCTTT
TRBV4-3,TRBJ2-3,NA,NA,CASSHVKGSDTQYF,TGCGCCAGCAGCCACGTTAAGGGCTCAGATACGCAGTATTTT
TRBV2,TRBJ2-3,NA,NA,CASSEVTSSSTDTQYF,TGTGCCAGCAGTGAAGTGACAAGTTCTAGCACAGATACGCAGTATTTT
TRBV30,TRBJ2-1,NA,NA,CAWSGGWGNEQFF,TGTGCCTGGAGTGGGGGGTGGGGGAATGAGCAGTTCTTC
TRBV2,TRBJ1-1,NA,many,CASRLRPGPIEAFF,TGTGCCAGCAGGCTTAGACCGGGGCCTATCGAAGCTTTCTTT
TRBV3-1,TRBJ2-1,NA,NA,CASSVGASEAYNEQFF,TGTGCCAGCAGCGTAGGAGCCTCCGAGGCCTACAATGAGCAGTTCTTC